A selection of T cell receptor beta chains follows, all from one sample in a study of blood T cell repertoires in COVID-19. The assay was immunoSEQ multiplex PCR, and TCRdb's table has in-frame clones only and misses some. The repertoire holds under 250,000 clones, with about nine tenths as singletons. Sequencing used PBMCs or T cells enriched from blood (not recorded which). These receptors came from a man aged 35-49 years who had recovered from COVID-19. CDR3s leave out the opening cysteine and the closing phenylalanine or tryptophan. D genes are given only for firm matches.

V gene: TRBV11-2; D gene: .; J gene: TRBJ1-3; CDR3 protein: ASTPSGYYSGNTIY
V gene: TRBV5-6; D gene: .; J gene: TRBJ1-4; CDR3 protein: ASSFNFNEKLF
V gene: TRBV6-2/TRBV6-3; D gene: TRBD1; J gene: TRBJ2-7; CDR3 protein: ASSYADREYGQY
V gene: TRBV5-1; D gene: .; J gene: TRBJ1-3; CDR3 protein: ASSLETVLGSGNTIY
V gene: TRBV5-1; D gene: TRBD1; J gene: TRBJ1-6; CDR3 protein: ASSLQGEENSPLH
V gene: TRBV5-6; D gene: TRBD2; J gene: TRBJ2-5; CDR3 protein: ASSLLLAGAETQY
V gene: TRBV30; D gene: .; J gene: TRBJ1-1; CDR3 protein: AWIPSWGPEEAF
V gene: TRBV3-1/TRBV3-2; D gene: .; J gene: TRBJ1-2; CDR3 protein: ASSQGRDIPDGYT
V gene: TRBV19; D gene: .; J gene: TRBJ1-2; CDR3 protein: ASSLLGGALS
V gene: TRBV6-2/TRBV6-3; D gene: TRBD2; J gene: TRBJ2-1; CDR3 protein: ASSGTTSGYLSGNEQF
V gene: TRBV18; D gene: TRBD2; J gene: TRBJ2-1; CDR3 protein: ASSPAGLANDEQF
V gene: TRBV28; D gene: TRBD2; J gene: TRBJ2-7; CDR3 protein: ASNLAGRSSYEQY
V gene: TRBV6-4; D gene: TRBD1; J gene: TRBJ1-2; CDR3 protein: ASSDSYRQGFYT
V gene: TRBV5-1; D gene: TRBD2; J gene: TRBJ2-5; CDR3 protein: ASSWRPGTSGDQETQY
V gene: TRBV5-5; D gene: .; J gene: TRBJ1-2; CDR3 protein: ASRRGNYGYT
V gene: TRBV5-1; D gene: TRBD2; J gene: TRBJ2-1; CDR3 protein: ASSLAVSGSGEQF
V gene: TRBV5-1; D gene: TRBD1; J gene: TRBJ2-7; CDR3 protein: ASSLQTGVSYEQY
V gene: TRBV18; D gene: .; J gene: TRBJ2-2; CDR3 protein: ASSPAGITGELF
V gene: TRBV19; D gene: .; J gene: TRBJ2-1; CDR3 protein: ASRVETVNNEQF
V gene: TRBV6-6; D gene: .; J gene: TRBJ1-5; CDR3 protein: ASSASGWVGQPQH
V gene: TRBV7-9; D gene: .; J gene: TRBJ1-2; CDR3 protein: ASSLAGSGYGYT
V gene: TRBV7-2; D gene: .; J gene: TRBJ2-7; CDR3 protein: ASSLIIEGSYEQY
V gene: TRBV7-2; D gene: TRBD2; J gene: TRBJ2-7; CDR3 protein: ASSFGLAGGEQY
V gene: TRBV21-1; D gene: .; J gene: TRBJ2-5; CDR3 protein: ASSKRSLIRVEETQY
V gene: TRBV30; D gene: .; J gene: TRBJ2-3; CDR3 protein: AWSVSGTDTQY
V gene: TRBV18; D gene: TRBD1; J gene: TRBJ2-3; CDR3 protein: ASSPLRDRDTDTQY
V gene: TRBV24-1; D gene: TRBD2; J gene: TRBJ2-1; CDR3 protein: ATSESGGGDEQF
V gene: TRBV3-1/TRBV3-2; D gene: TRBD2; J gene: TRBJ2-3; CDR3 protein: ASSQDYATSGGNTQY
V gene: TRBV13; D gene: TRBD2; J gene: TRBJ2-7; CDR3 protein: ASSLASRGGYAYEQY
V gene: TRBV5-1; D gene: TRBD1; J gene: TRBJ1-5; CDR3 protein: ASSSTGAQPQH
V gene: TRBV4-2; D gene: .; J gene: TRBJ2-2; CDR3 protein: ASSHGGLNTGELF
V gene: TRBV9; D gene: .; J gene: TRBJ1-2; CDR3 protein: ASSPTAHRTGYT
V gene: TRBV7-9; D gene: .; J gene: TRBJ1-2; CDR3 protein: ASSFNRDYGYT
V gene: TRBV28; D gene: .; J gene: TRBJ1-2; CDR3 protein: ASSTIQGQGYT
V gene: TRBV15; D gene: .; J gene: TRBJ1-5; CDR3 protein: ATSRDGTPNQPQH
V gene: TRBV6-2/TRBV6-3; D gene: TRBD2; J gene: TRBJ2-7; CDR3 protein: ASSYLADELYEQY
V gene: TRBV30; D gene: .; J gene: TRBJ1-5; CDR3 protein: AWRGPGRDQPQH
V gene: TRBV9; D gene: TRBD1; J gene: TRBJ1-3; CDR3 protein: ASSTGQGSGNTIY
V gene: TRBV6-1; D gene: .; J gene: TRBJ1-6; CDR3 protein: ASSETRGAGNSPLH
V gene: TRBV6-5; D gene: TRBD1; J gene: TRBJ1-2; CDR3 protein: ASRGQGNLFYGYT
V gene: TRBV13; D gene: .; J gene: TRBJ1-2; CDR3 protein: ASSLSTAGPLDGYT
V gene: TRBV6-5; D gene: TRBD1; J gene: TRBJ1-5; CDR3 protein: ASSYGQGSQPQH
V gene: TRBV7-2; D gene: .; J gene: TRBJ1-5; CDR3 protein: ASSLEVQQPQH
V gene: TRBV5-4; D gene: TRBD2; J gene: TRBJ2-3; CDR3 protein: ASSLYLSGGAGTDTQY
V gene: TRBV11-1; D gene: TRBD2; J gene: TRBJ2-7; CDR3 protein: ASSLVASGISYEQY
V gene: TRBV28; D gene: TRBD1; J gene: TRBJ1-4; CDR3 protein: ASSSQGAGEKLF
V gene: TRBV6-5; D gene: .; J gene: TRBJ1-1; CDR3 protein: ASSLGRKPTEAF
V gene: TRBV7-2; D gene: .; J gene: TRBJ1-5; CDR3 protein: ASSLAPGQGQPQH
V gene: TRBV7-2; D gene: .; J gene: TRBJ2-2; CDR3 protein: ASSSGLYTGELF
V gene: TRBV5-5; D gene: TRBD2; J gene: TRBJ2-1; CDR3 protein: ASSFFSGGASEF
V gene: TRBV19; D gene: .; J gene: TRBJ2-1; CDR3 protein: ASSIRGYEQF
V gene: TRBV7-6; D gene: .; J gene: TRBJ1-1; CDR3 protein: ASSLAPTVNTEAF
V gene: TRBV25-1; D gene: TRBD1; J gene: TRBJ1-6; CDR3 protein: ASGSGQGVNSPLH
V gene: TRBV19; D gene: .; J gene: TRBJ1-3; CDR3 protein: ASKQGISGNTIY
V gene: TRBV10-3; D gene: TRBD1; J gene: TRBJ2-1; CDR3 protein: AIRGTGQTYNEQF
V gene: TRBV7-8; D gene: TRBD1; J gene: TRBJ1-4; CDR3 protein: ASSALAIPGQGNEKLF
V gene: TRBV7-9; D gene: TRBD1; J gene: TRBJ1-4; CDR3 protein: ASSWGQGGEKLF
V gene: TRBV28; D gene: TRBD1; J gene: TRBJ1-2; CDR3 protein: ASRDRQGAPGHYGYT
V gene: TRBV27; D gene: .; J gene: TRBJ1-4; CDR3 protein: ASKNSGRVYNEKLF
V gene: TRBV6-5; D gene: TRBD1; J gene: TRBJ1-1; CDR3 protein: ASSLVTGAEAF